In this sample, the clone carrying this TCR beta chain turned up many times. The source of the sample is a study of regulatory T cells in long-lasting Graves disease. HTBI primers from iRepertoire and Arm-PCR of CDR3 regions yielded the TCR beta libraries. TCRdb reanalysed the multiplex PCR reads using MiXCR and keeps one entry per CDR3 protein. Of 300,000 to 450,000 distinct CDR3 sequences listed, around 15% were seen once; the top ten hold 20% to 25%. Time point: newly diagnosed GD, antithyroid drugs for less than 3 months. RNA extracted from PBMCs served as the sequencing template. Germline CDR1 and CDR2: MDHEN and SYDVKM. This CDR3 region has 13 residues. V gave up 7 bases and J gave up 0 bases, with 10 bases separating them.

The receptor's source is a female donor with Graves disease. The sequences come from peripheral blood mononuclear cells (PBMCs), collected at new diagnosis, from a patient treated with antithyroid drugs. The chain recombines TRBV28 with TRBJ2-7, with D perhaps TRBD1 or TRBD2 (5 bases each). The CDR3 nucleotides read TGTGCCAGCACGCTAGGGACCTCCTACGAGCAGTACTTC. Translating gives CASTLGTSYEQYF.